One sample yielded the 23 T cell receptor beta chains listed below, sequenced in a study of control samples from healthy donors and cancer patients. Some clones are missing from TCRdb's copy, which holds only in-frame ones; the method was immunoSEQ multiplex PCR. This sample carries approximately 220,000 clones, roughly 94% of them seen once, and the ten largest clones take more than 1.3%. The sequencing input was blood. The receptors were gathered from a man aged 50 to 59 in good health.

J is TRBJ1-2 and V is TRBV6-5; perhaps TRBD1 as D (6 bases). The V end was cut by 6 bases, the J end by 3 bases, with 14 bases between. The CDR3 contains 14 residues. CDR1 and CDR2 (germline): MNHEY, SVGAGI. CDR3 sequence: CASRNREGDYGYTF. DNA for the CDR3: TGTGCCAGCAGAAACAGGGAAGGCGACTATGGCTACACCTTC.

The chain recombines TRBV18 with TRBJ1-1; TRBD1 aligns across 11 bases. Germline values: CDR1 KGHSH, CDR2 LQKENI. The CDR3 has 14 residues. The V gene end was trimmed by 3 bases and the J gene end by 5 bases; junction bases not matched to a gene: 2. The CDR3: CASSPGQGGTEAFF. The CDR3 region has the DNA TGTGCCAGCTCACCGGGACAGGGGGGAACTGAAGCTTTCTTT.

The chain couples TRBV6-6 to TRBJ2-2; 11 nucleotides match TRBD1. The CDR3 is 15 amino acids. Germline values: CDR1 MNHNY, CDR2 SVGAGI (reference sequence). The trim removed 5 bases at V and 4 bases at J, leaving 3 bases unmatched. The CDR3 sequence: CASSLGTGGTGELFF. CDR3 DNA sequence: TGTGCCAGCAGTCTCGGGACAGGGGGCACCGGGGAGCTGTTTTTT.

The V gene is TRBV5-1, the J gene TRBJ1-6, with 7 bases aligning to TRBD1. This CDR3 contains 13 residues. CDR1 is SGHRS, CDR2 YFSETQ, per germline. V dropped 3 bases and J dropped 10; count of bases not matched to a gene: 4. The CDR3 DNA is TGCGCCAGCAGCTGGGACAGTCAGTCACCCCTCCACTTT. Protein sequence: CASSWDSQSPLHF.

The sample holds a few counts of this clone. The same CDR3 can be traced to other DNA sequences in this sample. The chain combines TRBV5-1 with TRBJ1-5, with D perhaps matching TRBD1 (5 bases). Trimming took 0 bases from V and 2 from J, leaving 9 bases between them. This CDR3 has 15 amino acids. Germline V gene data show CDR1 as SGHRS and CDR2 as YFSETQ. CDR3 loop: CASSLEGVGNQPQHF. The CDR3 bases are TGCGCCAGCAGCTTGGAAGGGGTCGGCAATCAGCCCCAGCATTTT.

The chain couples TRBV5-1 to TRBJ1-1; D is uncertain. The CDR3 contains 13 residues. The germline V gene has CDR1 SGHRS and CDR2 YFSETQ. The V gene lost 0 bases and the J gene lost 6 bases, with 9 bases spanning the gap. CDR3 DNA: TGCGCCAGCAGCTTGGTTGGGGATTCTGAAGCTTTCTTT. Translation: CASSLVGDSEAFF.

The chain recombines TRBV11-2 with TRBJ2-5; 8 positions match TRBD2. CDR3 length equals 14 residues. V was clipped by 3 bases and J by 3 bases; unmatched bases: 3. Germline assignment: CDR1 SGHAT and CDR2 FQNNGV. CDR3 nucleotides: TGTGCCAGCAGCTTTACAGCGGGGGAAGAGACCCAGTACTTC. This encodes CASSFTAGEETQYF.

The rearrangement links TRBV21-1 to TRBJ2-6; TRBD1 reflects the table's D call only, with no check against the DNA. TRBV21-1 is a pseudogene. The CDR3 is 16 amino acids. CDR3 protein: CASSRTGVSGANVLTF. The CDR3 DNA is TGTGCCAGCAGCAGGACAGGGGTCTCTGGGGCCAACGTCCTGACTTTC.

The chain couples TRBV5-1 to TRBJ2-5; unclear D gene. The CDR3 sequence is 15 residues long. Trimming cost V 0 bases and J 5 bases, with 14 bases left between them. The germline V gene has CDR1 SGHRS and CDR2 YFSETQ. In DNA form, the CDR3 reads TGCGCCAGCAGCTTGGAAGGTGAAGCGTGGGAGACCCAGTACTTC. Translated: CASSLEGEAWETQYF.

The chain has TRBV2 and TRBJ1-2; D is possibly TRBD1 (5 bases). The CDR3 loop spans 13 amino acids. CDR1 and CDR2 from the germline V gene are SNHLY and FYNNEI. Trimming removed 4 bases from V and 4 bases from J, with 10 bases in between. DNA of the CDR3: TGTGCCAGCAGTGTAGGGGAAGTCTATGGCTACACCTTC. This gives the protein CASSVGEVYGYTF.

The CDR3 here is CASSDQVINTEAFF. The DNA of the CDR3 is TGTGCCAGCAGCGACCAGGTTATTAACACTGAAGCTTTCTTT. The chain uses TRBV7-2 and TRBJ1-1; unclear D gene. This CDR3 spans 14 amino acids. Between the trimmed V and J ends, which lost 5 bases and 2 bases, there was a span of 12 bases. Germline V gives CDR1 SGHTA, CDR2 FQGNSA.

V gene TRBV2 combines with J gene TRBJ1-1, with 7 bases lining up with TRBD1. The junction had 15 bases not matched to a gene; V was cut back by 7 bases and J by 7 bases. The CDR3 has 15 amino acids. Per the germline V gene, CDR1 is SNHLY and CDR2 is FYNNEI. CDR3 sequence reads: CASTRQRIGGGEAFF. The CDR3 nucleotides are TGTGCCAGCACCCGACAGAGGATAGGGGGCGGTGAAGCTTTCTTT.

The chain uses TRBV5-1 and TRBJ1-2; the D gene is possibly TRBD1 (5 bases). CDR1 and CDR2 (germline): SGHRS, YFSETQ. V shed 0 bases and J shed 4 bases, with 13 bases lying between them. The CDR3 is 15 residues long. DNA for the CDR3: TGCGCCAGCAGCTTGGGCCTGGGGGGTACCTATGGCTACACCTTC. Residues: CASSLGLGGTYGYTF.

V usage is TRBV20-1 and J usage is TRBJ1-5, with TRBD1 matching over 8 bases. The CDR3 consists of 12 residues. The junction had 2 bases not matched to a gene; V was cut back by 3 bases and J by 7 bases. Germline V gives CDR1 DFQATT, CDR2 SNEGSKA (reference sequence). The DNA for the CDR3 is TGCAGTGCTAGTTACAGGGGGCAGCCCCAGCATTTT. Translating gives CSASYRGQPQHF.

The chain couples TRBV10-3 to TRBJ1-2; D perhaps matches TRBD1 (5 bases). Germline V gene sequence: CDR1 ENHRY, CDR2 SYGVKD. The CDR3 is 13 amino acids. V shed 10 bases and J shed 0 bases, with 12 bases lying between them. The CDR3 DNA reads as TGTGCCACCGGACATGACCCTAACTATGGCTACACCTTC. This gives the protein CATGHDPNYGYTF.

The genes are TRBV9 and TRBJ2-6; D is uncertain. V lost 1 base, J lost 0 bases, and 5 bases lay in between. Germline loops: CDR1 SGDLS, CDR2 YYNGEE. There are 15 residues in the CDR3. The CDR3 nucleotides read TGTGCCAGCAGCGTACGGGCCTCTGGGGCCAACGTCCTGACTTTC. This sequence encodes CASSVRASGANVLTF.

This clone has just one count. The rearrangement joins TRBV15 to TRBJ2-2; no reliable D call. Trimming shortened V by 1 base and J by 0 bases, and 3 bases separated the two germline ends. This CDR3 has 14 amino acids. Germline loops: CDR1 LNHNV, CDR2 YYDKDF (reference sequence). The CDR3 bases are TGTGCCACCAGCAGAGGGGCGAACACCGGGGAGCTGTTTTTT. Encoded protein: CATSRGANTGELFF.

The rearrangement uses TRBV18 and TRBJ2-1; TRBD1 or TRBD2 may be the D gene (6 bases each). Trimming left V 6 bases short and J 8 bases short, with 17 bases between. Germline V gene sequence: CDR1 KGHSH, CDR2 LQKENI. The CDR3 covers 14 residues. CDR3 in amino acids: CASSPDMGGDEQFF. The CDR3 DNA reads as TGTGCCAGCTCCCCGGACATGGGGGGCGATGAGCAGTTCTTC.

V is TRBV7-2 and J is TRBJ2-7, with 9 bases lining up with TRBD2. J was trimmed by 3 bases and V by 7 bases; bases with no gene match: 10. The CDR3 spans 15 residues. Germline CDR1 and CDR2: SGHTA and FQGNSA. The CDR3 DNA reads as TGTGCCAGCACGCCACCGGGACTAGCTGTCTACGAGCAGTACTTC. Residues: CASTPPGLAVYEQYF.

The chain uses TRBV27 and TRBJ1-4; 9 positions agree with TRBD1. V gave up 2 bases and J gave up 0 bases; unmatched junction bases: 4. This CDR3 is built from 17 residues. The germline CDR1 and CDR2 sequences are MNHEY and SMNVEV (reference sequence). The DNA of the CDR3 is TGTGCCAGCAGTTTAGGGACAGGGCTTGCAACTAATGAAAAACTGTTTTTT. This gives the protein CASSLGTGLATNEKLFF.

V is TRBV7-8 and J is TRBJ1-1, with D tentatively TRBD1 (6 bases). CDR1 SGHVS and CDR2 FQNEAQ come from the germline V gene. The CDR3 has 14 amino acids. V lost 2 bases, J lost 1 base, and 8 bases lay in between. The DNA for the CDR3 is TGTGCCAGCAGCTTAAAAGGGGGGAACACTGAAGCTTTCTTT. This sequence encodes CASSLKGGNTEAFF.

J is TRBJ2-1 and V is TRBV19; 8 nucleotides align to TRBD2. Germline V gene data show CDR1 as LNHDA and CDR2 as SQIVND (reference sequence). Trimming removed 3 bases from V and 2 bases from J; junction bases left unmatched: 6. CDR3 length: 16 residues. CDR3 in amino acids: CASSIRTSGTYNEQFF. In DNA form, the CDR3 reads TGTGCCAGTAGTATCCGAACTAGCGGTACCTACAATGAGCAGTTCTTC.

This clone was observed once. The gene calls are TRBV7-9 and TRBJ2-7, with D uncertain. The CDR3 covers 12 residues. Trimming took off 5 bases at V and 3 bases at J, with 8 bases between the two ends. Germline lookup yields CDR1 SEHNR and CDR2 FQNEAQ (reference sequence). As DNA, the CDR3 is TGTGCCAGCAGCCGCCCGGGCTACGAGCAGTACTTC. It is translated as CASSRPGYEQYF.